Presented here are 17 T cell receptor beta chains from one specimen sequenced in a study of T cell changes during pregnancy in multiple sclerosis. TCRdb keeps only in-frame clones here, not all; method: immunoSEQ multiplex PCR. The sample has approximately 120,000 clones; roughly 97% are singletons. Material: peripheral blood, obtained after pregnancy. Source of these receptors: a female donor with multiple sclerosis, enrolled in a pregnancy study.

This clone is a singleton in its sample. The CDR3 is CASSYLAGDNEQFF. The CDR3 DNA is TGTGCCAGCAGTTACCTAGCGGGGGACAATGAGCAGTTCTTC. The rearrangement joins TRBV27 to TRBJ2-1, with 10 bases fitting TRBD2. The CDR3 sequence is 14 residues long. In germline, CDR1 is MNHEY, CDR2 SMNVEV (reference sequence). V shed 4 bases and J 5 bases; nucleotides not matched to a gene: 2.

The chain has TRBV19 and TRBJ2-1, with D unresolved. Germline V gene sequence: CDR1 LNHDA, CDR2 SQIVND (reference sequence). With 1 base removed from V and 7 bases from J, the gap between germline ends came to 20 bases. The CDR3 covers 17 residues. CDR3 sequence (DNA): TGTGCCAGTAGTATAGTGTACCTGGCGGAAGGTAGGAATGAGCAGTTCTTC. This sequence encodes CASSIVYLAEGRNEQFF.

The rearrangement uses TRBV16 and TRBJ1-5; perhaps TRBD1 as D (5 bases). The CDR3 spans 14 residues. Trimming removed 4 bases from V and 5 bases from J, with 12 bases in between. Germline CDR1 is KGHSY and CDR2 is FQNENV. As DNA, the CDR3 is TGTGCCAGCAGCCCCAAACCGGGGGATCAGCCCCAGCATTTT. Its translation: CASSPKPGDQPQHF.

This clone was recorded only once. This chain links TRBV6-1 with TRBJ1-1, with TRBD1 as a possible D gene (6 bases). Deletions cut 3 bases from V and 0 bases from J, with 11 bases between. Looked up from germline, CDR1 is MNHNS and CDR2 is SASEGT. This CDR3 region has 15 residues. The CDR3 sequence: CASSDRGSMNTEAFF. CDR3 nucleotide sequence: TGTGCCAGCAGTGACAGGGGCAGCATGAACACTGAAGCTTTCTTT.

The chain combines TRBV5-1 with TRBJ2-1; 7 positions match TRBD2. This CDR3 spans 14 amino acids. CDR1 is SGHRS, CDR2 YFSETQ, per germline. Germline trimming cut 3 bases from V and 3 bases from J; bases unmatched to any gene: 3. The CDR3 DNA follows: TGCGCCAGCAGCTCGGGGGGTATCTACAATGAGCAGTTCTTC. The encoded protein is CASSSGGIYNEQFF.

The rearrangement links TRBV27 to TRBJ2-1; TRBD1 aligns across 8 bases. Losses at the gene ends were 5 bases for V and 2 bases for J; bases not matched to a gene: 5. This CDR3 spans 15 amino acids. Per the germline V gene, CDR1 is MNHEY and CDR2 is SMNVEV (reference sequence). CDR3 residues: CASSIPGQAYNEQFF. The CDR3 DNA reads as TGTGCCAGCAGTATACCGGGACAGGCCTACAATGAGCAGTTCTTC.

The chain combines TRBV19 with TRBJ1-2; 12 nucleotides agree with TRBD1. Germline V gives CDR1 LNHDA, CDR2 SQIVND (reference sequence). The CDR3 sequence is 16 residues long. After removal of 6 bases from V and 8 bases from J, the junction contained 13 bases not matched to a gene. The CDR3 sequence: CASSNTPGQGAQGYTF. CDR3 sequence (DNA): TGTGCCAGTAGCAATACCCCGGGACAGGGGGCGCAGGGCTACACCTTC.

This chain connects TRBV25-1 to TRBJ1-2; no clear D. CDR3 length: 11 amino acids. The germline V gene encodes CDR1 MGHDK and CDR2 SYGVNS. Trimming stripped 7 bases from V and 4 bases from J, with 7 bases between. CDR3 residues: CASTGVYGYTF. CDR3 DNA sequence: TGTGCCAGCACCGGTGTCTATGGCTACACCTTC.

V gene TRBV11-2 combines with J gene TRBJ2-7; D is ambiguous. Trimming shortened V by 2 bases and J by 1 base, and 12 bases separated the two germline ends. Germline CDR1 and CDR2: SGHAT and FQNNGV. CDR3 size: 15 residues. The CDR3: CASSLWVGPSYEQYF. The DNA for the CDR3 is TGTGCCAGCAGCTTATGGGTTGGGCCTTCCTACGAGCAGTACTTC.

The genes are TRBV7-2 and TRBJ1-5, with a possible D match to TRBD1 (5 bases). The length of the CDR3 is 15 residues. In germline, CDR1 is SGHTA, CDR2 FQGNSA. V was cut by 5 bases and J by 6 bases, with 17 bases left in between. The CDR3 nucleotides read TGTGCCAGCAGCCCCCCGGGGGGGGTAGGTCAGCCCCAGCATTTT. This sequence encodes CASSPPGGVGQPQHF.

The CDR3: CASSPITDRGLGNEQFF. The CDR3 coding sequence is TGTGCCAGCTCACCCATTACGGACAGGGGGCTAGGCAATGAGCAGTTCTTC. This chain connects TRBV18 to TRBJ2-1, with TRBD1 matching 11 bases. Per germline, CDR1 KGHSH and CDR2 LQKENI. The junction had 10 bases not matched to a gene; V was cut back by 3 bases and J by 6 bases. CDR3 length: 17 residues.

The chain is built from TRBV19 and TRBJ1-4; 7 nucleotides line up with TRBD1. The CDR3 spans 21 residues. Germline-derived CDR1 and CDR2 are LNHDA and SQIVND (reference sequence). V lost 0 bases to trimming and J lost 0 bases; unmatched junction nucleotides: 16. Written as DNA, the CDR3 is TGTGCCAGTAGTATAGATCCCTTAACCGGGACAGCCTTAGCAACTAATGAAAAACTGTTTTTT. Translation: CASSIDPLTGTALATNEKLFF.

The chain is built from TRBV6-1 and TRBJ2-3; D is ambiguous. The CDR3 loop spans 14 amino acids. V was cut by 2 bases and J by 6 bases, with 12 bases left in between. Germline V CDR1 and CDR2: MNHNS, SASEGT. The chain's CDR3 is CASSEQAKSDTQYF. CDR3 DNA: TGTGCCAGCAGTGAACAGGCAAAAAGTGATACGCAGTATTTT.

The V and J genes are TRBV5-1 and TRBJ2-1; 13 bases map to TRBD2. The V segment lost 4 bases and the J segment 8 bases; nucleotides outside the gene matches: 9. Germline-derived CDR1 and CDR2 are SGHRS and YFSETQ. The CDR3 is 16 amino acids. In DNA form, the CDR3 reads TGCGCCAGCAGCAGCCCGGGACTAGCGGGAACGTATGAGCAGTTCTTC. Protein product: CASSSPGLAGTYEQFF.

The chain combines TRBV5-1 with TRBJ2-2; 8 bases fit TRBD1. The J segment lost 7 bases and the V segment lost 1 base, leaving 9 bases of the junction unmatched. The CDR3 contains 16 residues. Germline-derived CDR1 and CDR2 are SGHRS and YFSETQ. This chain's CDR3 is CASSLLETGAGGELFF. CDR3 DNA: TGCGCCAGCAGCTTGTTGGAGACAGGGGCGGGCGGGGAGCTGTTTTTT.

The rearrangement uses TRBV21-1 and TRBJ2-5; the table's D gene call, TRBD2, was not cross checked with the DNA. TRBV21-1 is described as a pseudogene. This CDR3 comprises 18 residues. CDR3 sequence reads: CASSKVGLAGEGQETQYF. In DNA, the CDR3 is TGTGCCAGCAGCAAAGTTGGACTAGCGGGAGAGGGCCAAGAGACCCAGTACTTC.

J is TRBJ1-4 and V is TRBV7-9; no clear D gene. Germline loops: CDR1 SEHNR, CDR2 FQNEAQ (reference sequence). Trimming removed 4 bases at V and 0 bases at J, with 9 bases between. This CDR3 is built from 15 residues. CDR3 residues: CASSSGISTNEKLFF. CDR3 coding DNA: TGTGCCAGCAGCTCCGGTATCTCAACTAATGAAAAACTGTTTTTT.